The 18 T cell receptor beta chains in this list originate from one sample, sequenced in a study of T cell responses to AZD1222 COVID-19 vaccine. Sequencing used immunoSEQ multiplex PCR; TCRdb keeps in-frame clones, though not all of them. The sample records over 120,000 clones, 88% being singletons. The source material was peripheral blood, sampled 28 days after the second dose of the MenACWY control vaccine. All receptors derive from an adult who received the MenACWY meningococcal vaccine as a control.

The rearrangement links TRBV7-2 to TRBJ1-5; D is perhaps TRBD1 (5 bases). The CDR3 has 14 residues. Germline lookup yields CDR1 SGHTA and CDR2 FQGNSA. The V and J ends lost 5 bases and 5 bases respectively, with 13 bases between them. The CDR3 nucleotides are TGTGCCAGCAGCGCCGACCCGGGGGATCAGCCCCAGCATTTT. The encoded protein is CASSADPGDQPQHF.

The chain carries TRBV6-2 or TRBV6-3 and TRBJ1-5; TRBD1 aligns across 7 bases. This CDR3 contains 14 residues. The trim removed 5 bases at V and 4 bases at J, leaving 5 bases unmatched. Germline CDR1 and CDR2: MNHEY and SVGEGT. The CDR3 bases are TGTGCCAGCAGTCGACAGGGAGGAAATCAGCCCCAGCATTTT. This gives the protein CASSRQGGNQPQHF.

The gene calls are TRBV4-2 and TRBJ2-7, with TRBD2 matching over 9 bases. Germline CDR1 and CDR2: LGHNA and YNFKEQ. The J segment lost 11 bases and the V segment lost 0 bases, leaving 8 bases of the junction unmatched. The CDR3 covers 14 residues. DNA of the CDR3: TGTGCCAGCAGCCAAGAGAGCCAGCGGGGGGTAAAGTACTTC. Its protein is CASSQESQRGVKYF.

The V call is TRBV29-1, the J call TRBJ1-1; no reliable D call. With 2 bases removed from V and 5 bases from J, the gap between germline ends came to 15 bases. The CDR3 covers 14 residues. The germline V gene has CDR1 SQVTM and CDR2 ANQGSEA. CDR3: CSVEPGSSGTEAFF. CDR3 sequence (DNA): TGCAGCGTTGAACCGGGCAGTAGTGGGACTGAAGCTTTCTTT.

This rearrangement joins TRBV5-1 to TRBJ2-7; 9 nucleotides match TRBD1. The CDR3 runs to 14 residues. V lost 7 bases, J lost 5 bases, and 10 bases stayed unmatched. From germline, CDR1 is SGHRS and CDR2 YFSETQ. The DNA for the CDR3 is TGCGCCAGCCAACTCGGGGACAGGGTCCACGAGCAGTACTTC. The encoded protein is CASQLGDRVHEQYF. Full variable domain (rest looked up from reference TRBV5-1 and TRBJ2-7): KAGVTQTPRYLIKTRGQQVTLSCSPISGHRSVSWYQQTPGQGLQFLFEYFSETQRNKGNFPGRFSGRQFSNSRSEMNVSTLELGDSALYLCASQLGDRVHEQYFGPGTRLTVT.

The chain joins TRBV12-3 or TRBV12-4 to TRBJ1-2; D is uncertain. CDR3 length: 13 amino acids. V was pared by 1 base and J by 2 bases, with 5 bases between. The CDR3 coding sequence is TGTGCCAGCAGTTTAGAAGGGAACTATGGCTACACCTTC. Amino acid sequence: CASSLEGNYGYTF.

The chain couples TRBV5-1 to TRBJ2-5; TRBD2 aligns across 13 bases. V lost 1 base and J lost 3; bases outside the gene matches: 0. Germline-derived CDR1 and CDR2 are SGHRS and YFSETQ. This CDR3 contains 15 residues. CDR3 in amino acids: CASSLTSGGEETQYF. In nucleotides, the CDR3 is TGCGCCAGCAGCTTGACTAGCGGGGGGGAAGAGACCCAGTACTTC. Supplemented by reference TRBV5-1 and TRBJ2-5, the full variable domain reads KAGVTQTPRYLIKTRGQQVTLSCSPISGHRSVSWYQQTPGQGLQFLFEYFSETQRNKGNFPGRFSGRQFSNSRSEMNVSTLELGDSALYLCASSLTSGGEETQYFGPGTRLLVL.

The V gene is TRBV9, the J gene TRBJ2-5; D is perhaps TRBD2 (5 bases). Trimming stripped 0 bases from V and 5 bases from J, with 14 bases between. CDR3 length: 15 amino acids. CDR1 is SGDLS, CDR2 YYNGEE, per germline. CDR3 region: CASSVGFVPGETQYF. The DNA of the CDR3 is TGTGCCAGCAGCGTAGGGTTCGTTCCGGGGGAGACCCAGTACTTC.

The CDR3 DNA is TGTGCCAGCAGTTTCGGACAGGGGAATGGCTACACCTTC. Amino acids: CASSFGQGNGYTF. This chain uses TRBV12-3 or TRBV12-4 with TRBJ1-2; 9 nucleotides line up with TRBD1. This CDR3 is 13 amino acids long. V dropped 3 bases and J dropped 6; count of bases not matched to a gene: 2.

This chain joins TRBV2 and TRBJ2-7; 7 positions match TRBD1. V trimming: 1 base; J trimming: 4 bases; junction bases outside the gene matches: 4. The CDR3 has 14 amino acids. Germline V gene lookup returns CDR1 SNHLY and CDR2 FYNNEI. The CDR3 is CASSEDRGPYEQYF. The CDR3 DNA sequence: TGTGCCAGCAGTGAAGACAGGGGACCGTACGAGCAGTACTTC.

This clone was picked up one time. The V and J genes are TRBV27 and TRBJ1-1, with no clear D. V was cut by 4 bases and J by 0 bases, with 9 bases left in between. The CDR3 covers 14 residues. Germline V gene sequence: CDR1 MNHEY, CDR2 SMNVEV (reference sequence). The CDR3 DNA is TGTGCCAGCAGTTCGGCAGCCGTGAACACTGAAGCTTTCTTT. It is translated as CASSSAAVNTEAFF.

The chain links TRBV27 to TRBJ1-1; D is undetermined. The CDR3 sequence is 11 residues long. Germline lookup yields CDR1 MNHEY and CDR2 SMNVEV (reference sequence). Trimming cost V 8 bases and J 7 bases, with 11 bases left between them. This chain's CDR3 is CASSTDHEAFF. Here the CDR3 DNA reads TGTGCCAGCTCCACGGACCATGAAGCTTTCTTT.

The gene calls are TRBV11-3 and TRBJ1-1; D is perhaps TRBD1 (5 bases). Trimming took 5 bases from V and 3 from J, leaving 16 bases between them. The CDR3 extends over 15 amino acids. Germline V gene sequence: CDR1 SGHNT, CDR2 YENEEA. The CDR3 is CASSLDGVGDTEAFF. The CDR3 bases are TGTGCCAGCAGCCTCGATGGAGTAGGGGACACTGAAGCTTTCTTT.

The J gene is TRBJ2-6, the V gene TRBV11-2, with D hard to call. From germline, CDR1 is SGHAT and CDR2 FQNNGV. CDR3 length equals 16 residues. Trimming pared 6 bases from V and 4 bases from J, leaving 16 bases between. CDR3: CASRRTARRGANVLTF. Here the CDR3 DNA reads TGTGCCAGCAGACGGACGGCCAGGCGCGGGGCCAACGTCCTGACTTTC.

The chain is built from TRBV27 and TRBJ1-1; D unresolved. The CDR3 sequence is 15 residues long. Per the germline V gene, CDR1 is MNHEY and CDR2 is SMNVEV (reference sequence). V was shortened by 5 bases and J by 1 base, with 14 bases between the two germline ends. The CDR3 sequence: CASSPPKGSNTEAFF. DNA of the CDR3: TGTGCCAGCAGTCCACCTAAGGGATCGAACACTGAAGCTTTCTTT.

The chain recombines TRBV7-2 with TRBJ2-7, with 13 positions matching TRBD2. Per germline, CDR1 SGHTA and CDR2 FQGNSA. The length of the CDR3 is 19 residues. V trimming: 3 bases; J trimming: 0 bases; junction bases outside the gene matches: 11. The CDR3 spells CASSLGTSGRASVSYEQYF. The CDR3 DNA follows: TGTGCCAGCAGCTTGGGCACTAGCGGGAGGGCCTCGGTCTCCTACGAGCAGTACTTC.

This clone was counted many times. The chain joins TRBV4-1 to TRBJ1-2; D remains ambiguous. Trimming removed 0 bases from V and 7 bases from J, with 3 bases in between. The length of the CDR3 is 11 residues. The germline V gene has CDR1 MGHRA and CDR2 YSYEKL. CDR3 in DNA: TGCGCCAGCAGCCAAGATGGTGGCTACACCTTC. The encoded protein is CASSQDGGYTF.

V gene TRBV18 combines with J gene TRBJ2-1; perhaps TRBD1 as D (5 bases). Trimming removed 0 bases at V and 6 bases at J, with 9 bases between. The germline CDR1 and CDR2 sequences are KGHSH and LQKENI. This CDR3 is built from 14 residues. The CDR3 protein is CASSPPKDTNEQFF. In DNA, the CDR3 is TGTGCCAGCTCACCACCAAAGGACACCAATGAGCAGTTCTTC.